Following are 19 T cell receptor beta chains from one sample sequenced in a study of blood T cell repertoires in COVID-19. Only in-frame clones appear in the TCRdb table, and some are missing; sequencing was by immunoSEQ multiplex PCR. The sample yields about 210,000 clones, approximately 82% seen once. Input material: peripheral blood. The receptors stem from a middle-aged man who had recovered from COVID-19.

The chain links TRBV7-9 to TRBJ1-1; possible D gene TRBD1, 5 bases. The CDR3 loop spans 12 amino acids. The ends were cut back, 1 base at V and 11 bases at J, with 11 bases in the middle. Germline loops: CDR1 SEHNR, CDR2 FQNEAQ (reference sequence). CDR3 sequence: CASSLDRGRAFF. The CDR3 bases are TGTGCCAGCAGCTTAGATAGGGGCAGGGCTTTCTTT.

The chain links TRBV5-4 to TRBJ2-5, with TRBD2 matching over 13 bases. Germline values: CDR1 SGHNT, CDR2 YYREEE (reference sequence). Unmatched junction bases numbered 3, after V lost 4 bases and J lost 0 bases. The CDR3 spans 16 residues. This CDR3 is CASSRGTSGDQETQYF. CDR3 in DNA: TGTGCCAGCAGCCGAGGGACTAGCGGGGACCAAGAGACCCAGTACTTC.

The genes are TRBV7-2 and TRBJ2-7; D is undetermined. V lost 2 bases and J lost 2, with 10 bases in between. Germline V gene data show CDR1 as SGHTA and CDR2 as FQGNSA. This CDR3 has 14 amino acids. This CDR3 is CASSLYSGTYEQYF. The CDR3 DNA is TGTGCCAGCAGCTTATACTCAGGAACCTACGAGCAGTACTTC. Variable domain in full (rest from reference TRBV7-2 and TRBJ2-7): GAGVSQSPSNKVTEKGKDVELRCDPISGHTALYWYRQSLGQGLEFLIYFQGNSAPDKSGLPSDRFSAERTGGSVSTLTIQRTQQEDSAVYLCASSLYSGTYEQYFGPGTRLTVT.

V gene TRBV27 combines with J gene TRBJ1-5; 8 positions match TRBD1. The CDR3 covers 13 residues. The germline gives CDR1 MNHEY, CDR2 SMNVEV (reference sequence). V was pared by 4 bases and J by 7 bases, with 3 bases of the junction left unmatched. The CDR3 protein is CASSSGGYQPQHF. CDR3 sequence (DNA): TGTGCCAGCAGTTCAGGGGGCTACCAGCCCCAGCATTTT.

The V gene is TRBV5-5, the J gene TRBJ1-2, with D possibly TRBD1 on 6 matching bases. CDR3 size: 15 residues. Per the germline V gene, CDR1 is SGHKS and CDR2 is YYEKEE (reference sequence). Trimming left V 1 base short and J 4 bases short, with 14 bases between. In nucleotides, the CDR3 is TGTGCCAGCAGCTTGCTCCTGACAGGTCGCTATGGCTACACCTTC. It translates to CASSLLLTGRYGYTF. The variable domain in full, with the rest retrieved from reference TRBV5-5 and TRBJ1-2, is DAGVTQSPTHLIKTRGQQVTLRCSPISGHKSVSWYQQVLGQGPQFIFQYYEKEERGRGNFPDRFSARQFPNYSSELNVNALLLGDSALYLCASSLLLTGRYGYTFGSGTRLTVV.

This clone was observed a few times. J is TRBJ1-2 and V is TRBV7-2; tentative D call: TRBD1 (5 bases). V lost 6 bases, J lost 2 bases, and 10 bases lay in between. The germline V gene has CDR1 SGHTA and CDR2 FQGNSA. The CDR3 spans 13 residues. The CDR3 nucleotides are TGTGCCAGCAGACCCGACAGAAACTATGGCTACACCTTC. It encodes CASRPDRNYGYTF. Using reference TRBV7-2 and TRBJ1-2 for the parts outside the CDR3, the full variable domain is GAGVSQSPSNKVTEKGKDVELRCDPISGHTALYWYRQSLGQGLEFLIYFQGNSAPDKSGLPSDRFSAERTGGSVSTLTIQRTQQEDSAVYLCASRPDRNYGYTFGSGTRLTVV.

The J gene is TRBJ2-7, the V gene TRBV6-2 or TRBV6-3; D is perhaps TRBD1 (5 bases). This CDR3 has 13 amino acids. The V gene lost 5 bases and the J gene lost 2 bases, with 10 bases spanning the gap. From germline, CDR1 is MNHEY and CDR2 SVGEGT. CDR3 DNA: TGTGCCAGCAGTCCCACAGGCCCCTACGAGCAGTACTTC. As protein: CASSPTGPYEQYF.

This clone was observed once. V gene TRBV10-2 combines with J gene TRBJ2-1, with TRBD1 matching 9 bases. V gave up 0 bases and J gave up 5 bases; unmatched junction bases: 5. Germline V gene lookup returns CDR1 WSHSY and CDR2 SAAADI. The CDR3 sequence is 16 residues long. The CDR3 nucleotides read TGCGCCAGCAGTGAGTCGAACAGGGGGCACAACAATGAGCAGTTCTTC. Translated, it gives CASSESNRGHNNEQFF.

The chain is built from TRBV19 and TRBJ1-6; no clear D. The CDR3 runs 15 residues. Germline V gene data show CDR1 as LNHDA and CDR2 as SQIVND (reference sequence). Trimming pared 7 bases from V and 0 bases from J, leaving 10 bases between. CDR3 nucleotides: TGTGCCAGTACCCTCCGGAGCTCCTATAATTCACCCCTCCACTTT. Encoded protein: CASTLRSSYNSPLHF.

The chain joins TRBV6-5 to TRBJ2-2, with a tentative D call TRBD2 (5 bases). Germline CDR1 is MNHEY and CDR2 is SVGAGI. This CDR3 spans 11 amino acids. The V gene lost 7 bases and the J gene lost 5 bases, with 5 bases spanning the gap. For the CDR3, the DNA is TGTGCCAGCACGGGGACCGGGGAGCTGTTTTTT. Protein sequence: CASTGTGELFF.

The chain has TRBV9 and TRBJ2-1; 8 bases are a match to TRBD2. Trimming cost V 0 bases and J 2 bases; bases outside gene matches: 4. Per germline, CDR1 SGDLS and CDR2 YYNGEE. CDR3 length: 16 residues. The CDR3 loop reads CASSVDEAGAYNEQFF. CDR3 nucleotides: TGTGCCAGCAGCGTAGATGAAGCGGGGGCCTACAATGAGCAGTTCTTC.

This clone was detected only once. The V and J genes are TRBV30 and TRBJ2-2; 9 bases align to TRBD2. CDR3 length: 14 residues. CDR1 and CDR2 from the germline V gene are GTSNPN and SVGIG (reference sequence). The V and J ends lost 4 bases and 4 bases, in that order; junction bases with no gene match: 4. The CDR3 protein is CAWNGLASTGELFF. The DNA of the CDR3 is TGTGCCTGGAACGGACTAGCGAGCACCGGGGAGCTGTTTTTT.

This rearrangement joins TRBV5-1 to TRBJ2-3; 8 bases agree with TRBD1. The V gene end was trimmed by 2 bases and the J gene end by 2 bases; junction bases not matched to a gene: 10. CDR1 is SGHRS, CDR2 YFSETQ, per germline. The CDR3 has 17 amino acids. This CDR3 is CASSLKRTGSVTDTQYF. The CDR3 DNA sequence: TGCGCCAGCAGCTTAAAAAGGACAGGGTCTGTCACAGATACGCAGTATTTT.

The V call is TRBV9, the J call TRBJ2-1; 8 bases are a match to TRBD2. After removal of 4 bases from V and 7 bases from J, the junction contained 10 bases not matched to a gene. There are 15 residues in the CDR3. Germline V lookup: CDR1 SGDLS, CDR2 YYNGEE. CDR3: CASSPLLAAPNEQFF. In DNA, the CDR3 is TGTGCCAGCAGCCCTTTACTAGCGGCACCTAATGAGCAGTTCTTC. Complete variable domain (other parts from reference TRBV9 and TRBJ2-1): DSGVTQTPKHLITATGQRVTLRCSPRSGDLSVYWYQQSLDQGLQFLIQYYNGEERAKGNILERFSAQQFPDLHSELNLSSLELGDSALYFCASSPLLAAPNEQFFGPGTRLTVL.

This chain links TRBV4-1 with TRBJ1-2; 8 nucleotides match TRBD1. The CDR3 runs 17 residues. Germline V gene data show CDR1 as MGHRA and CDR2 as YSYEKL. The ends lost 0 bases at V and 4 bases at J; junction bases unmatched: 10. The CDR3 reads CASSQDPKGQGFYGYTF. CDR3 bases: TGCGCCAGCAGCCAAGATCCGAAAGGACAGGGTTTCTATGGCTACACCTTC.

The V gene is TRBV7-2, the J gene TRBJ1-4; no reliable D call. The CDR3 spans 14 residues. V lost 5 bases and J lost 8, with 15 bases in between. Looked up from germline, CDR1 is SGHTA and CDR2 is FQGNSA. The CDR3 loop is CASSPGAGREKLFF. The CDR3, as DNA: TGTGCCAGCAGCCCAGGAGCGGGAAGGGAAAAACTGTTTTTT.

This chain connects TRBV5-5 to TRBJ1-5; no definite D call. This CDR3 region has 13 residues. Germline V gene data show CDR1 as SGHKS and CDR2 as YYEKEE (reference sequence). V was trimmed by 2 bases and J by 0 bases, leaving 3 bases between them. The CDR3 reads CASSFGSNQPQHF. CDR3 DNA sequence: TGTGCCAGCAGCTTCGGTAGCAATCAGCCCCAGCATTTT.

This rearrangement joins TRBV21-1 to TRBJ2-6; TRBD2, as called in the table, went unchecked against the DNA. TRBV21-1 is classified as a pseudogene. The CDR3 spans 18 residues. The CDR3 nucleotides read TGTGCCAGCAGCAAAAATCGGCGGGAAAGCTCTGGGGCCAACGTCCTGACTTTC. Translated, it gives CASSKNRRESSGANVLTF.

The chain is built from TRBV29-1 and TRBJ2-7, with 12 bases matching TRBD1. This CDR3 has 14 residues. Germline CDR1 reads SQVTM; CDR2 reads ANQGSEA. V gave up 4 bases and J gave up 7 bases; unmatched junction bases: 8. CDR3 bases: TGCAGCGTTGGGTGGGACAGGGGGCGAGGGGAGCAGTACTTC. Translation gives CSVGWDRGRGEQYF.